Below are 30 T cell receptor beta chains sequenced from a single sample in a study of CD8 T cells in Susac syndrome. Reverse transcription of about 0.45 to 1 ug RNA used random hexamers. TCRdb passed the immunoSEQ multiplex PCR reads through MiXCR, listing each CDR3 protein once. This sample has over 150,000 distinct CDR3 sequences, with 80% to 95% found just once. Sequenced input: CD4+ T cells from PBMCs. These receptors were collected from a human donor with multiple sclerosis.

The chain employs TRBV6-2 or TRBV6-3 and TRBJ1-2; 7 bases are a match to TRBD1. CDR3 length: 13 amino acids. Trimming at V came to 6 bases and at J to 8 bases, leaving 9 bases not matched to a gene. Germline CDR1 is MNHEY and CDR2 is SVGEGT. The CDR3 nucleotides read TGTGCCAGCAGGAGGATGACAGGGACCGGCTACACCTTC. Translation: CASRRMTGTGYTF.

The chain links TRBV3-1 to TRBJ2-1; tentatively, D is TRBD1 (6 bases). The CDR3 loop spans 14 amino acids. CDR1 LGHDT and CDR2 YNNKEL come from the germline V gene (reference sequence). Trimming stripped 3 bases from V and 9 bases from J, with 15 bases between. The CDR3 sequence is CASSQGAGAAEQFF. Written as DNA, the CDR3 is TGTGCCAGCAGCCAGGGGGCTGGAGCGGCTGAGCAGTTCTTC.

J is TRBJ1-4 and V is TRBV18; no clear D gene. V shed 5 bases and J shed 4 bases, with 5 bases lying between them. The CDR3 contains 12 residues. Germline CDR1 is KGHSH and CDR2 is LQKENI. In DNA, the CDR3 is TGTGCCAGCTCAGCCAATAATGAAAAACTGTTTTTT. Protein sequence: CASSANNEKLFF.

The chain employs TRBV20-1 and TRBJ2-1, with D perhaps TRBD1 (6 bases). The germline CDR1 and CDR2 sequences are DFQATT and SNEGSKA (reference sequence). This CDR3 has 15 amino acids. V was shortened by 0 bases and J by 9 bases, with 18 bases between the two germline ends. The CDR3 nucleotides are TGCAGTGCTAGAGATCCTGGGGGCCTCGGGATTGAGCAGTTCTTC. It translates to CSARDPGGLGIEQFF.

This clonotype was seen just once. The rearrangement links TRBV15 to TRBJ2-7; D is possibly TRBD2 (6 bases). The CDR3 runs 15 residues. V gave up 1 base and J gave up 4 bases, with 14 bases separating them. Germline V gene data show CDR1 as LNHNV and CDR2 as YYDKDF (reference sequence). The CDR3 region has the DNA TGTGCCACCAGCAGAGGACTAGAATGGAGTTACGAGCAGTACTTC. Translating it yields CATSRGLEWSYEQYF.

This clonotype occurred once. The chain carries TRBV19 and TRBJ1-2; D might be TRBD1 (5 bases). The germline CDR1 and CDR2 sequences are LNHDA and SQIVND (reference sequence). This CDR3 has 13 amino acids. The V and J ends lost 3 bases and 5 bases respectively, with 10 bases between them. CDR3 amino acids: CASSMGTAYGYTF. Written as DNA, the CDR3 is TGTGCCAGTAGTATGGGGACTGCATATGGCTACACCTTC.

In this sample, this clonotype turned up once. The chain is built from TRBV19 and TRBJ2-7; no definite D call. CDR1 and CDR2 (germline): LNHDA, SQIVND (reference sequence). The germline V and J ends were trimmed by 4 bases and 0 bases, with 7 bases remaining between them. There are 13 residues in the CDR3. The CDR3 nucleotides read TGTGCCAGTAGTAAAGGACCCTCCTACGAGCAGTACTTC. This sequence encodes CASSKGPSYEQYF.

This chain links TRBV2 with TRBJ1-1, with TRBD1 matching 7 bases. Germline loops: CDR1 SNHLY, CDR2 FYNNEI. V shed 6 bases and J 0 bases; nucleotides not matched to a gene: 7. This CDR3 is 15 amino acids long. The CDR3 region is CASSEQGSLNTEAFF. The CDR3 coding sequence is TGTGCCAGCAGCGAACAGGGGTCTCTGAACACTGAAGCTTTCTTT.

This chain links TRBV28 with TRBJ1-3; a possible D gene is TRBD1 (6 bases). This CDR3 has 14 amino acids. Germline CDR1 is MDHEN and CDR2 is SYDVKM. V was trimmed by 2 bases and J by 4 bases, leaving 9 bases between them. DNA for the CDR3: TGTGCCAGCAGTTTAACCAGGGGAGGAAACACCATATATTTT. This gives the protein CASSLTRGGNTIYF.

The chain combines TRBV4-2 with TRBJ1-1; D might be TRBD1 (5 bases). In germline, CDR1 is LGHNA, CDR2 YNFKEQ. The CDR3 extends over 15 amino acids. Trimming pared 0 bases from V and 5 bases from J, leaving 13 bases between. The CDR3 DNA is TGTGCCAGCAGCCAAGATTCGGGGGGAAAGACTGAAGCTTTCTTT. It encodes CASSQDSGGKTEAFF.

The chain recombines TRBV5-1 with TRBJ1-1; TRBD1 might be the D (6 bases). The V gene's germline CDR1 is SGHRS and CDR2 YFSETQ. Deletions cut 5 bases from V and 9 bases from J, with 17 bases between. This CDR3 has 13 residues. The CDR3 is CASRRGQGEKAFF. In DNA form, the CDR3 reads TGCGCCAGCAGGCGGGGACAAGGGGAGAAAGCTTTCTTT.

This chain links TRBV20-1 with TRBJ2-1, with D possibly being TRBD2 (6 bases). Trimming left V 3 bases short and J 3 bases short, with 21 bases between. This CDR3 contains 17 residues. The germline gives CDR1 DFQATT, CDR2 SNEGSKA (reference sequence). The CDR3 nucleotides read TGCAGTGCTAGGGCCCTTGGGGCGGGGATGAGCTACAATGAGCAGTTCTTC. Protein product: CSARALGAGMSYNEQFF.

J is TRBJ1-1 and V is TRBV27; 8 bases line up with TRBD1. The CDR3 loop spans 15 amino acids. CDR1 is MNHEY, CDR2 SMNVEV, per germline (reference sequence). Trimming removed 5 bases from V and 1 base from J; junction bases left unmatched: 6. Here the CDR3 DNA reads TGTGCCAGCAGTCCCCGGACAGGGTGGAACACTGAAGCTTTCTTT. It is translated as CASSPRTGWNTEAFF.

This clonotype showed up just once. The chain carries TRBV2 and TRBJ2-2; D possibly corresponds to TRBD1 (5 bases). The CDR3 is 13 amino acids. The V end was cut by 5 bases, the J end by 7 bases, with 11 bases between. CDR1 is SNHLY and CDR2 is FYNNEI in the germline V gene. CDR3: CASSLAGFGELFF. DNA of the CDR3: TGTGCCAGCAGTCTCGCAGGGTTCGGGGAGCTGTTTTTT. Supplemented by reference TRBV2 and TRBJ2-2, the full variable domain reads EPEVTQTPSHQVTQMGQEVILRCVPISNHLYFYWYRQILGQKVEFLVSFYNNEISEKSEIFDDQFSVERPDGSNFTLKIRSTKLEDSAMYFCASSLAGFGELFFGEGSRLTVL.

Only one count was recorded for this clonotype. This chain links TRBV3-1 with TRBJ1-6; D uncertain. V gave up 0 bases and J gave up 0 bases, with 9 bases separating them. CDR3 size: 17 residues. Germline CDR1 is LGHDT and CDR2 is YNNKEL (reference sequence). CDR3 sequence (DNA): TGTGCCAGCAGCCAAGAGGCTCGGAGCTCCTATAATTCACCCCTCCACTTT. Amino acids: CASSQEARSSYNSPLHF.

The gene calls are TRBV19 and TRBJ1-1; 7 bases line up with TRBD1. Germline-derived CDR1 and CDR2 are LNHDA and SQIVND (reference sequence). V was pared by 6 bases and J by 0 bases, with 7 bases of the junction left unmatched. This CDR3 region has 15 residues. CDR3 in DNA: TGTGCCAGTAGCCCCCCCGGGACAGTGAACACTGAAGCTTTCTTT. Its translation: CASSPPGTVNTEAFF. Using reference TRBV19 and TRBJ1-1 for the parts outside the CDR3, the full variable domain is DGGITQSPKYLFRKEGQNVTLSCEQNLNHDAMYWYRQDPGQGLRLIYYSQIVNDFQKGDIAEGYSVSREKKESFPLTVTSAQKNPTAFYLCASSPPGTVNTEAFFGQGTRLTVV.

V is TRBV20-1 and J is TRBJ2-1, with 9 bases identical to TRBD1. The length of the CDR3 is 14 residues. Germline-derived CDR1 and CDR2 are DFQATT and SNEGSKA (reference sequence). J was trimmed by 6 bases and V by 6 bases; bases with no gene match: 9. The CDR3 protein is CSAEGQGPRNEQFF. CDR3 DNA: TGCAGTGCCGAAGGACAGGGGCCCCGCAATGAGCAGTTCTTC.

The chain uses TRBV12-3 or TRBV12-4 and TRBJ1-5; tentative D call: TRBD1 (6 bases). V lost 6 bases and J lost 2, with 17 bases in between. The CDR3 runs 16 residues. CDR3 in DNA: TGTGCCAGCAGCCCGAGCGGGGGGGCTGGCAATCAGCCCCAGCATTTT. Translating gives CASSPSGGAGNQPQHF.

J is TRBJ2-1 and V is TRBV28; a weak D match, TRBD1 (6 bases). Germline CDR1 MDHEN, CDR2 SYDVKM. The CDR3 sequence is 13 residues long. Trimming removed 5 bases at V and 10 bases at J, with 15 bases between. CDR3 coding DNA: TGTGCCAGCAGTCCCGGACAGTCTTTCGAGCAGTTCTTC. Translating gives CASSPGQSFEQFF.

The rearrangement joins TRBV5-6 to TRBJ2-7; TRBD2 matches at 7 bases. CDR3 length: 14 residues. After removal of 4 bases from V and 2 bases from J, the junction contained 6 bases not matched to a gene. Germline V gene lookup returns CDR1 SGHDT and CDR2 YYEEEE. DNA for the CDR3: TGTGCCAGCAGCGAAGGACTAGGGCCCTACGAGCAGTACTTC. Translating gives CASSEGLGPYEQYF.

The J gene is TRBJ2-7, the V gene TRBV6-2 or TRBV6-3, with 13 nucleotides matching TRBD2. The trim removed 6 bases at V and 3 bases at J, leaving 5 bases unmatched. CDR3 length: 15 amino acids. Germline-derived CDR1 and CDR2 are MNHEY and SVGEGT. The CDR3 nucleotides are TGTGCCAGCAGCTCGGGACTAGCGGGGTACTACGAGCAGTACTTC. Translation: CASSSGLAGYYEQYF.

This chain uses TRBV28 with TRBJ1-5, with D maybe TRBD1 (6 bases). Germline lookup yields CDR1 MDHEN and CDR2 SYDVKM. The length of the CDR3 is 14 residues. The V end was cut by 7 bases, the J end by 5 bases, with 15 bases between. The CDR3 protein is CASTSGARDQPQHF. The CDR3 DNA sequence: TGTGCCAGCACCTCGGGGGCCAGAGATCAGCCCCAGCATTTT.

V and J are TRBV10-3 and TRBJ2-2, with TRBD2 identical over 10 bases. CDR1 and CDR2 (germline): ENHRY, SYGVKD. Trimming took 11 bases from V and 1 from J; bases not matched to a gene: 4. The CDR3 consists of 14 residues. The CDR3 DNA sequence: TGTGCCTCGCTAGCGGGAGAGAACACCGGGGAGCTGTTTTTT. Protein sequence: CASLAGENTGELFF.

CDR3: CASRWTGSYEQYF. The CDR3 nucleotides read TGTGCCAGCAGGTGGACAGGGAGCTACGAGCAGTACTTC. This chain joins TRBV28 and TRBJ2-7, with 8 bases matching TRBD1. The V gene end was trimmed by 6 bases and the J gene end by 3 bases; junction bases not matched to a gene: 4. CDR1 MDHEN and CDR2 SYDVKM come from the germline V gene. This CDR3 has 13 amino acids. Full variable domain (missing parts from reference TRBV28 and TRBJ2-7): DVKVTQSSRYLVKRTGEKVFLECVQDMDHENMFWYRQDPGLGLRLIYFSYDVKMKEKGDIPEGYSVSREKKERFSLILESASTNQTSMYLCASRWTGSYEQYFGPGTRLTVT.

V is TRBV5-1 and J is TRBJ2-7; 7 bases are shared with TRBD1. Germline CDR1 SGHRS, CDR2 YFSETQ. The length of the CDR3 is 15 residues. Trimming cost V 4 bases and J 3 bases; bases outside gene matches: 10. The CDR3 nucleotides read TGCGCCAGCAGCCCGACCGGGACAGCGCTCTACGAGCAGTACTTC. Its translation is CASSPTGTALYEQYF.

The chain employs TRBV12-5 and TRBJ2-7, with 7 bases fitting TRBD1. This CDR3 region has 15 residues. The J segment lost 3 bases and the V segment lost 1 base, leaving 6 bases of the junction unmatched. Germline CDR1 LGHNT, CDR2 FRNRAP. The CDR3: CASGLGTGPIYEQYF. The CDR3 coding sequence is TGTGCTAGTGGTTTGGGGACAGGCCCTATCTACGAGCAGTACTTC. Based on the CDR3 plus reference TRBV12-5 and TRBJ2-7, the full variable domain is DARVTQTPRHKVTEMGQEVTMRCQPILGHNTVFWYRQTMMQGLELLAYFRNRAPLDDSGMPKDRFSAEMPDATLATLKIQPSEPRDSAVYFCASGLGTGPIYEQYFGPGTRLTVT.

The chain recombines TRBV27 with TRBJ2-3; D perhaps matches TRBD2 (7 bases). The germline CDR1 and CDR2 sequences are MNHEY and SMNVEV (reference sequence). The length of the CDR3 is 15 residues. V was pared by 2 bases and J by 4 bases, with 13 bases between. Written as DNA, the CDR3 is TGTGCCAGCAGTTTAGAAGGGGGGGCATCAGATACGCAGTATTTT. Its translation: CASSLEGGASDTQYF.

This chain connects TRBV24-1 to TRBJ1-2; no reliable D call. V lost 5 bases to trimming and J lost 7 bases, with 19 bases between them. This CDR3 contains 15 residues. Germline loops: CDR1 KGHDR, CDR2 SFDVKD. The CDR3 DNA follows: TGTGCCACCAGTGGGCCCGCGGCCAGGATGAGTGGCTACACCTTC. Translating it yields CATSGPAARMSGYTF.

The CDR3 DNA reads as TGTGCCAGTAGTATTAGCGGGACTAGCACAGATACGCAGTATTTT. This gives the protein CASSISGTSTDTQYF. The J gene is TRBJ2-3, the V gene TRBV19; TRBD2 aligns across 8 bases. There are 15 residues in the CDR3. With 3 bases clipped from V and 0 bases from J, the junction kept 2 bases outside the gene matches. Germline V gene sequence: CDR1 LNHDA, CDR2 SQIVND (reference sequence).

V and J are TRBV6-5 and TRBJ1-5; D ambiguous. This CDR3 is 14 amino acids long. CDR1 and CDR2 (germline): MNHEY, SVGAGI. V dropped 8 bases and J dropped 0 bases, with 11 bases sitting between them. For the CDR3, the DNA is TGTGCCAGCGGAAAGGCCGATAGCAATCAGCCCCAGCATTTT. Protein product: CASGKADSNQPQHF.